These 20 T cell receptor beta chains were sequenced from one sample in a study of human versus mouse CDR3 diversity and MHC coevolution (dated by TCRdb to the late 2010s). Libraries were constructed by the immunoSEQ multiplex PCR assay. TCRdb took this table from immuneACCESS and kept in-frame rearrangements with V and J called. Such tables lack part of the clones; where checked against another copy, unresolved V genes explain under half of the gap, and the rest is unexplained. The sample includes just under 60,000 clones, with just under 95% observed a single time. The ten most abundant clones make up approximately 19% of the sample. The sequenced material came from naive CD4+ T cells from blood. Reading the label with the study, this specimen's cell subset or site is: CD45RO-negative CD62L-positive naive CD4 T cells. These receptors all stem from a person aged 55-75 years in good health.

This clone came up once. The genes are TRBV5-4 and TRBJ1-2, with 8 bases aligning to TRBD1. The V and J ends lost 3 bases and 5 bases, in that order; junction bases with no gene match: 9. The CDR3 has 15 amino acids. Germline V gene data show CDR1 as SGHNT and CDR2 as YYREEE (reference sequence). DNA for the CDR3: TGTGCCAGCAGCTCAAACAGGGGGGCGCGGTATGGCTACACCTTC. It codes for CASSSNRGARYGYTF.

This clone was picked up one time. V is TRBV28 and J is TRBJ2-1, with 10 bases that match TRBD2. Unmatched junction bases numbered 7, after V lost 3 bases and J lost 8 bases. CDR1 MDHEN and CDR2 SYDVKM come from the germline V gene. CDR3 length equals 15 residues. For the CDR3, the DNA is TGTGCCAGCAGTTTTCAAGCGGGAGGGTTCGATGAGCAGTTCTTC. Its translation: CASSFQAGGFDEQFF.

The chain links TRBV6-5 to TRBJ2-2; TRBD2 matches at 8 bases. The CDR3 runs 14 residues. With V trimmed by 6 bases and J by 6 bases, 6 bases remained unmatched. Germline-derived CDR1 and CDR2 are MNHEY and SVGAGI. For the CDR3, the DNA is TGTGCCAGCAGGGGCGGGAGGCCCTCCGGGGAGCTGTTTTTT. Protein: CASRGGRPSGELFF.

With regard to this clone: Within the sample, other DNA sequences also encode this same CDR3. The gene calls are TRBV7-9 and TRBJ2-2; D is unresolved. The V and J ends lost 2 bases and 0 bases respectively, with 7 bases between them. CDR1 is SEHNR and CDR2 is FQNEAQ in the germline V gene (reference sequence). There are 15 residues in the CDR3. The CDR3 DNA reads TGTGCCAGCAGCTTACTAGGTGCGAACACCGGGGAGCTGTTTTTT. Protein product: CASSLLGANTGELFF. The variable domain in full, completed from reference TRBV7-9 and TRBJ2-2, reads DTGVSQNPRHKITKRGQNVTFRCDPISEHNRLYWYRQTLGQGPEFLTYFQNEAQLEKSRLLSDRFSAERPKGSFSTLEIQRTEQGDSAMYLCASSLLGANTGELFFGEGSRLTVL.

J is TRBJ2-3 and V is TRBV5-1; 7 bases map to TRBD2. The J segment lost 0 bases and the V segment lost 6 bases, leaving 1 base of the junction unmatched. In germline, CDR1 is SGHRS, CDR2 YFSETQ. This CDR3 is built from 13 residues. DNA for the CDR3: TGCGCCAGCAATAGCGGGAGCACAGATACGCAGTATTTT. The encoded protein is CASNSGSTDTQYF. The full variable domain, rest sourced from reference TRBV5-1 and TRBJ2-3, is KAGVTQTPRYLIKTRGQQVTLSCSPISGHRSVSWYQQTPGQGLQFLFEYFSETQRNKGNFPGRFSGRQFSNSRSEMNVSTLELGDSALYLCASNSGSTDTQYFGPGTRLTVL.

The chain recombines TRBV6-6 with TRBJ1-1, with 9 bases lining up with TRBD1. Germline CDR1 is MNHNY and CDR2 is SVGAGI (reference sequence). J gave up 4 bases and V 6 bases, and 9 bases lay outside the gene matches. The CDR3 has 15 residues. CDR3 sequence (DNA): TGTGCCAGCAGATGGGGACAGGGTGGGAGCACTGAAGCTTTCTTT. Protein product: CASRWGQGGSTEAFF.

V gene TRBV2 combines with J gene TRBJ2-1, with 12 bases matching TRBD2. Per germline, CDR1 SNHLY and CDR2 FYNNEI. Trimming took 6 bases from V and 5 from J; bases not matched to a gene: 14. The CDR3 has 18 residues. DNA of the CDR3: TGTGCCAGCAGGCTAGCGGGAGGGACTAATCAACGTAACAATGAGCAGTTCTTC. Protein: CASRLAGGTNQRNNEQFF.

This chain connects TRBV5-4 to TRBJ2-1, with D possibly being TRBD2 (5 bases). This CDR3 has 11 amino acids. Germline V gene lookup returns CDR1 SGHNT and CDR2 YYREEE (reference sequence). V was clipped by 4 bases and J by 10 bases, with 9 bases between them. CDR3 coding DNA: TGTGCCAGCAGCCTTGCTAGCGAGCAGTTCTTC. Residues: CASSLASEQFF.

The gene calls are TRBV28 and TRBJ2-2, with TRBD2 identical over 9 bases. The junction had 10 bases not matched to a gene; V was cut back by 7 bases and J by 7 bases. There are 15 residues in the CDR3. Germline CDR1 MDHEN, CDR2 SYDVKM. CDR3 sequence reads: CASTQIAGAVGELFF. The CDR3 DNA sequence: TGTGCCAGCACCCAAATAGCGGGAGCGGTCGGGGAGCTGTTTTTT.

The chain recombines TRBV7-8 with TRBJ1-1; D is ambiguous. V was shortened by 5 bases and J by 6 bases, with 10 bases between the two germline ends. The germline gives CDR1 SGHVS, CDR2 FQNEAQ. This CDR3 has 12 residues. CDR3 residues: CASSHSGAEAFF. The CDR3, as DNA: TGTGCCAGCAGCCATTCCGGGGCTGAAGCTTTCTTT.

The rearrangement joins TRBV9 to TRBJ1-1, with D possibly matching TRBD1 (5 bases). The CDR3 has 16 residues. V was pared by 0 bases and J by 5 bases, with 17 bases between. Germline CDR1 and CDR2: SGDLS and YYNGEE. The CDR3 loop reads CASSVGVGGGKTEAFF. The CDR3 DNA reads TGTGCCAGCAGCGTAGGAGTGGGGGGAGGTAAGACTGAAGCTTTCTTT.

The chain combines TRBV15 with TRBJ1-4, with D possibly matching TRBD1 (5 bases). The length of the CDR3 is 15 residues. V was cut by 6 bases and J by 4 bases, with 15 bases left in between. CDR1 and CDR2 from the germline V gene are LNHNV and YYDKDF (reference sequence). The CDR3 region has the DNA TGTGCCACCAGGGTGCAGGGTGGGATTAATGAAAAACTGTTTTTT. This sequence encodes CATRVQGGINEKLFF.

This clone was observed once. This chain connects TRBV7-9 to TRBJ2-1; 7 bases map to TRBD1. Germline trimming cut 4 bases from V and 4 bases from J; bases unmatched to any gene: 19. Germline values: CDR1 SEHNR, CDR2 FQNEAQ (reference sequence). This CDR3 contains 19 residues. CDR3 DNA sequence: TGTGCCAGCAGCTCATACTTAGGACAGGCAAGGTCCCAATACAATGAGCAGTTCTTC. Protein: CASSSYLGQARSQYNEQFF.

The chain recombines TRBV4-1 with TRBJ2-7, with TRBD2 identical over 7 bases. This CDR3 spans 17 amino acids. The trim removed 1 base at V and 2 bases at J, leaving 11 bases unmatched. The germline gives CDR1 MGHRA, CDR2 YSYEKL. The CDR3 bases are TGCGCCAGCAGCCAAGGAACCCAAGCGGGAACTCCCTACGAGCAGTACTTC. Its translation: CASSQGTQAGTPYEQYF.

DNA of the CDR3: TGTGCCAGCAGTGAATATCACCCCGAGTGGGAGACCCAGTACTTC. Protein: CASSEYHPEWETQYF. The V and J genes are TRBV25-1 and TRBJ2-5; D is ambiguous. The CDR3 spans 15 residues. Trimming cost V 0 bases and J 5 bases, with 13 bases left between them. Germline CDR1 and CDR2: MGHDK and SYGVNS. The full variable domain, rest sourced from reference TRBV25-1 and TRBJ2-5, is EADIYQTPRYLVIGTGKKITLECSQTMGHDKMYWYQQDPGMELHLIHYSYGVNSTEKGDLSSESTVSRIRTEHFPLTLESARPSHTSQYLCASSEYHPEWETQYFGPGTRLLVL.

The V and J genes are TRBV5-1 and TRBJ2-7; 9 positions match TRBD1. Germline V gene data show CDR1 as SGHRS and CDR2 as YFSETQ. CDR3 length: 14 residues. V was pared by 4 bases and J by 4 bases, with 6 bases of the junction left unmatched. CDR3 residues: CASSPGTGTYEQYF. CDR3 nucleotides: TGCGCCAGCAGCCCCGGGACAGGGACGTACGAGCAGTACTTC. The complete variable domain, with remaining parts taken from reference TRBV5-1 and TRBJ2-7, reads KAGVTQTPRYLIKTRGQQVTLSCSPISGHRSVSWYQQTPGQGLQFLFEYFSETQRNKGNFPGRFSGRQFSNSRSEMNVSTLELGDSALYLCASSPGTGTYEQYFGPGTRLTVT.

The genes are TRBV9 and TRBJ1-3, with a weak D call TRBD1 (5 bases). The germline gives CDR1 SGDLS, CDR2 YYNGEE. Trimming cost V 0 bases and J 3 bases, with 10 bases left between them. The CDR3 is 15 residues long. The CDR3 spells CASSVDRNNGNTIYF. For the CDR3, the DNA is TGTGCCAGCAGCGTAGACAGGAACAATGGAAACACCATATATTTT.

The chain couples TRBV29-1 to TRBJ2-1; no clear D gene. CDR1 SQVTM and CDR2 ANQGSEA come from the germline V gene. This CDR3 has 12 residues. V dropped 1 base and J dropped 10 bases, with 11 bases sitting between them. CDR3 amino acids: CSVEAVPKEQFF. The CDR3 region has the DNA TGCAGCGTTGAAGCGGTCCCCAAGGAGCAGTTCTTC.

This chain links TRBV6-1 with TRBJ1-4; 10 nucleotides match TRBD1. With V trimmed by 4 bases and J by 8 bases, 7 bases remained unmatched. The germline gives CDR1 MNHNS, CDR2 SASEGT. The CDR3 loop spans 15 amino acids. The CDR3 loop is CASSGGTGEVEKLFF. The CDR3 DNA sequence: TGTGCCAGCAGTGGGGGGACAGGGGAAGTAGAAAAACTGTTTTTT.

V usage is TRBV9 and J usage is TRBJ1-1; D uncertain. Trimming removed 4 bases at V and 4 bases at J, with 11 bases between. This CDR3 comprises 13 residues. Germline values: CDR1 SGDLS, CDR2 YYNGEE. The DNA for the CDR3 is TGTGCCAGCAGCCCCCCGTACGGCACTGAAGCTTTCTTT. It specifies CASSPPYGTEAFF.